The TCR beta chain under discussion was sequenced for a study of shared clonotypes between healthy human individuals. In germline, CDR1 is SGDLS, CDR2 YYNGEE. The CDR3 runs 21 residues. V shed 4 bases, J shed 2 bases, and the junction held 17 bases outside the gene matches. The assay ran at deep level. TCRdb keeps only in-frame clones here, not all; method: immunoSEQ multiplex PCR. The sample lists under 200,000 clones, 90% to 95% occurring once. Sequencing was done on a sample of naive CD4+ T cells sorted from blood. Noted subset: CD45RA+ positively selected. This clonotype was obtained from a woman aged 25 to 39 in good health. The chain uses TRBV9 and TRBJ2-3, with TRBD2 matching over 15 bases. CDR3 sequence: CASSPQDGLAGGPRSTDTQYF. The DNA for the CDR3 is TGTGCCAGCAGCCCCCAGGATGGACTAGCGGGAGGGCCGAGGTCCACAGATACGCAGTATTTT.